This T cell receptor beta chain was sequenced for a study of T cell changes during pregnancy in multiple sclerosis. The protocol was immunoSEQ multiplex PCR, while the TCRdb copy is restricted to in-frame clones and leaves out a portion. The sample includes under 55,000 clones, 80% to 95% of them seen just once. This TCR derives from a female donor in good health, enrolled as a control in a pregnancy study. Sequencing used CD4+ T cells from peripheral blood mononuclear cells, obtained after pregnancy.

This CDR3 is CASSLTGGPYNEQFF. In DNA, the CDR3 is TGTGCCAGCAGCTTAACGGGAGGGCCCTACAATGAGCAGTTCTTC. The chain carries TRBV13 and TRBJ2-1, with TRBD2 matching 8 bases. The V gene end was trimmed by 2 bases and the J gene end by 2 bases; junction bases not matched to a gene: 2. Germline CDR1 and CDR2: PRHDT and FYEKMQ (reference sequence). This CDR3 is built from 15 residues.